One T cell receptor beta chain is described in this entry. Its specificity is not known. The sample belongs to a study of OX40 agonist ivuxolimab in advanced cancers. Study-level background: With a range of roughly 23 to 90, age averaged 60 years, and about 82% were male. Points from the study as a whole: Among the lowest peripheral clonal expansion occurred in 0.1-3.0 mg/kg partial responders. Not determined was the antigen specificity of the expanded peripheral T cells.

Generated by immunoSEQ multiplex PCR, the TCRdb table keeps only in-frame clones and is missing some. This table holds tens of thousands of clones, roughly 80% found once. CDR3 length equals 14 residues. Deletions cut 6 bases from V and 4 bases from J, with 15 bases between. Germline V gives CDR1 MDHEN, CDR2 SYDVKM. This specimen consisted of CD4+ or CD8+ T cells sorted from blood, obtained in a trial of the OX40 agonist ivuxolimab. The receptor's source is an adult with an advanced solid tumor such as melanoma, head and neck, liver or kidney cancer. This sequence joins TRBV28 and TRBJ1-1; D may be TRBD1 (5 bases). The CDR3 protein is CASSIPGRGTEAFF. The CDR3 nucleotides are TGTGCCAGCAGCATCCCAGGTAGGGGCACTGAAGCTTTCTTT.